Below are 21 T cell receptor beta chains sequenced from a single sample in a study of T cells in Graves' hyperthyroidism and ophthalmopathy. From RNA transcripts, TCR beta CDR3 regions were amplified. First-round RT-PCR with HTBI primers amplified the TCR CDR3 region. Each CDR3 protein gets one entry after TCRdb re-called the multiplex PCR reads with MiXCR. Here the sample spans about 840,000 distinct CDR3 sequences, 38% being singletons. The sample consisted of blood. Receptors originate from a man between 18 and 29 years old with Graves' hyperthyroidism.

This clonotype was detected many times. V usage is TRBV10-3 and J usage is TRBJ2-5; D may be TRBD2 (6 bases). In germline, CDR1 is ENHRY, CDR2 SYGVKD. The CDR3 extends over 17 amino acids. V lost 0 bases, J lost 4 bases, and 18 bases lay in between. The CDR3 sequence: CAISESRANGGRETQYF. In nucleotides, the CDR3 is TGTGCCATCAGTGAGTCGAGGGCCAATGGAGGGCGAGAGACCCAGTACTTC.

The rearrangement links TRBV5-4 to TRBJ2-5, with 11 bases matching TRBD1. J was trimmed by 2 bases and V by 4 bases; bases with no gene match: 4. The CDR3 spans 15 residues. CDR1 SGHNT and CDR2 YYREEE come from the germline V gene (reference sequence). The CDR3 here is CASSGTGGGQETQYF. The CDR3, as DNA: TGTGCCAGCAGCGGGACAGGGGGGGGTCAAGAGACCCAGTACTTC.

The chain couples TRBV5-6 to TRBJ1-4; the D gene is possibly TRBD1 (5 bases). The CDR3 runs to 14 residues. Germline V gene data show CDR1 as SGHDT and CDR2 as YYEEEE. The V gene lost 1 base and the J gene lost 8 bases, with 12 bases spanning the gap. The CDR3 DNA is TGTGCCAGCAGCTTGATGGGGCCGAAGGAAAAACTGTTTTTT. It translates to CASSLMGPKEKLFF.

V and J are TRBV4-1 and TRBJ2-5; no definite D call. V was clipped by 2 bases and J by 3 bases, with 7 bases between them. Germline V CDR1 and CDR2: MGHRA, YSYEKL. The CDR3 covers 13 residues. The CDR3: CASSQLSKETQYF. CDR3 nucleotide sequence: TGCGCCAGCAGCCAACTAAGTAAAGAGACCCAGTACTTC.

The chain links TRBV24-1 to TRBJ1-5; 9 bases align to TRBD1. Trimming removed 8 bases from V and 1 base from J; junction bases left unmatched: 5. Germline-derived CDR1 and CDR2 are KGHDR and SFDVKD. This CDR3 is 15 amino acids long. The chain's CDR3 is CATILTGGSNQPQHF. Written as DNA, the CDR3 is TGTGCCACCATCCTGACAGGGGGGAGCAATCAGCCCCAGCATTTT.

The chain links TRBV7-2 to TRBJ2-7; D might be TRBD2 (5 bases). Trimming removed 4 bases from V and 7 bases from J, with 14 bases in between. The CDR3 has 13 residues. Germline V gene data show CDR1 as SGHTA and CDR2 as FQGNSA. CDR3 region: CASSSVAGKEQYF. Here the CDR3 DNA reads TGTGCCAGCAGCTCAGTCGCGGGTAAAGAGCAGTACTTC.

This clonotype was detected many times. The CDR3 loop reads CAISEPDRGDGYTF. DNA of the CDR3: TGTGCCATCAGTGAGCCGGACAGGGGAGATGGCTACACCTTC. V is TRBV10-3 and J is TRBJ1-2; 9 nucleotides agree with TRBD1. CDR1 is ENHRY and CDR2 is SYGVKD in the germline V gene. This CDR3 has 14 residues. V gave up 2 bases and J gave up 6 bases; unmatched junction bases: 4.

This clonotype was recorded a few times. The CDR3 protein is CASSLYGGDIEAFF. CDR3 DNA sequence: TGTGCCAGCAGCTTATACGGTGGCGATATTGAAGCTTTCTTT. This sequence joins TRBV7-2 and TRBJ1-1; unclear D gene. V lost 2 bases and J 7 bases, leaving 14 bases between the germline ends. The CDR3 covers 14 residues. Germline CDR1 reads SGHTA; CDR2 reads FQGNSA.

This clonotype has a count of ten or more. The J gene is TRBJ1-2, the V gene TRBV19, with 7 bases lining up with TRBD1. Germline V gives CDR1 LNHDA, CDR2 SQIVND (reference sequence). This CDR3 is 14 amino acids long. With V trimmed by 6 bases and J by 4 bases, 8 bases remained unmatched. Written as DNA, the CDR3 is TGTGCCAGTAGAGAAACAGGGGCGAGCTATGGCTACACCTTC. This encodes CASRETGASYGYTF.

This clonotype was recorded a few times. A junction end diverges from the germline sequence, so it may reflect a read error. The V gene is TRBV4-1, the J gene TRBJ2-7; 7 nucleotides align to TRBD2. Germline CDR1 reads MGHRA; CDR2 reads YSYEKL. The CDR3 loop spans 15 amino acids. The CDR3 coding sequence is TGCGCCAGCAGCCAACTATTAGGGACTAACTACGAGCAATACTTC. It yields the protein CASSQLLGTNYEQYF.

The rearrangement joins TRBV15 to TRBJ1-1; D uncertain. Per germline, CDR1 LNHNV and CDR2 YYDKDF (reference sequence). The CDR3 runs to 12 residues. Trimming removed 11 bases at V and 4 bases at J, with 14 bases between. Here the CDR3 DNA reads TGTGCCGACGACGATGTGGGCACTGAAGCTTTCTTT. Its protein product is CADDDVGTEAFF.

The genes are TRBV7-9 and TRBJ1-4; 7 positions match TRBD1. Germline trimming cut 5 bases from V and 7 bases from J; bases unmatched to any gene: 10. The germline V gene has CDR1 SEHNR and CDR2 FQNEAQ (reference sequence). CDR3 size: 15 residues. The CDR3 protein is CASSPPTTGTEKLFF. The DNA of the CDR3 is TGTGCCAGCAGCCCGCCTACGACAGGGACTGAAAAACTGTTTTTT.

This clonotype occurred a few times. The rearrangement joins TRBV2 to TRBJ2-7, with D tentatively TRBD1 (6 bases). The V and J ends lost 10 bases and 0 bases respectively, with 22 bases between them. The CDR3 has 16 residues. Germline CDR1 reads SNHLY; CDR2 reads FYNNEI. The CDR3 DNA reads TGTGCCACAGGGGTAGGCGAGAAGTCAAGCTCCTACGAGCAGTACTTC. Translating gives CATGVGEKSSSYEQYF.

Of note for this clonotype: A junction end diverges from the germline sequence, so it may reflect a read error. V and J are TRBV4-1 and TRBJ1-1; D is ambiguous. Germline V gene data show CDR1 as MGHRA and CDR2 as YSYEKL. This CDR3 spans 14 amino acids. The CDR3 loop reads CASSPTRLNTEAFF. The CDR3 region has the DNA TGTGCCAGCAGTCCCACTCGCCTGAACACTGAAGCTTTCTTT.

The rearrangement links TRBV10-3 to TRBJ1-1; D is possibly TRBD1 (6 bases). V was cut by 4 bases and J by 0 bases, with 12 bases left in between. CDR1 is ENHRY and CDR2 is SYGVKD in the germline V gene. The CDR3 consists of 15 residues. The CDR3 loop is CAISVRQGMNTEAFF. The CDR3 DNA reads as TGTGCCATCAGTGTGCGGCAGGGGATGAACACTGAAGCTTTCTTT.

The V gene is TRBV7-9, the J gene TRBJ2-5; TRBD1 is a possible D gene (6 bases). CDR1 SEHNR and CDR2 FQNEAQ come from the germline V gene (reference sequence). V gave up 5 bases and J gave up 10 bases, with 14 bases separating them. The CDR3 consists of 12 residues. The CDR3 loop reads CASSPPGHIQYF. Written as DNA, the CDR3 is TGTGCCAGCAGCCCCCCGGGACATATCCAGTACTTC.

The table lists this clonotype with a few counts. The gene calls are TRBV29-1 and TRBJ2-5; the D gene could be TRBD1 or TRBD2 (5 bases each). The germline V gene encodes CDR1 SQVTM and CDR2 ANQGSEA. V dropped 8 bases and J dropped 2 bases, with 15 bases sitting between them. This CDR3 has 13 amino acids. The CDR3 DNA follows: TGCAGCCCTACGGGGCTGTCACAAGAGACCCAGTACTTC. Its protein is CSPTGLSQETQYF.

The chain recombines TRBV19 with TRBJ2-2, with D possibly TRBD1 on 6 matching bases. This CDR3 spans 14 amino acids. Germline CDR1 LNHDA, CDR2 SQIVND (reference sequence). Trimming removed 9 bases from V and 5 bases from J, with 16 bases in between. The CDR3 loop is CASTTGKLTGELFF. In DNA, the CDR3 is TGTGCCAGCACCACAGGGAAGCTGACCGGGGAGCTGTTTTTT.

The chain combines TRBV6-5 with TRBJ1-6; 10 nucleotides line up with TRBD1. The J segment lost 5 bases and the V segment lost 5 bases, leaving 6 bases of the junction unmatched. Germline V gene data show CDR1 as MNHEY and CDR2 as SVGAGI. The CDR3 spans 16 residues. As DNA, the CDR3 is TGTGCCAGCAGTCAGGACAGGGGGGGGAATAATTCACCCCTCCACTTT. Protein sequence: CASSQDRGGNNSPLHF.

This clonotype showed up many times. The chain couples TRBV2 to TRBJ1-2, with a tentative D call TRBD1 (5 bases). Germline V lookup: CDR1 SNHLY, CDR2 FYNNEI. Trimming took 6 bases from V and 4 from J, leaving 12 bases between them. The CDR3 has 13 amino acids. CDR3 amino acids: CASRLNGGYGYTF. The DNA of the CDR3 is TGTGCCAGCAGACTAAATGGGGGCTATGGCTACACCTTC.

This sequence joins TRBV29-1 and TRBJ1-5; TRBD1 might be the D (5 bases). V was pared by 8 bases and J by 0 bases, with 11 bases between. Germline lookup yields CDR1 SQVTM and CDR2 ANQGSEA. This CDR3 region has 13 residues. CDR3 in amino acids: CSLQGYSNQPQHF. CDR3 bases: TGCAGCTTGCAGGGTTATAGCAATCAGCCCCAGCATTTT. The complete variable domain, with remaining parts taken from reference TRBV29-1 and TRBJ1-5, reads SAVISQKPSRDICQRGTSLTIQCQVDSQVTMMFWYRQQPGQSLTLIATANQGSEATYESGFVIDKFPISRPNLTFSTLTVSNMSPEDSSIYLCSLQGYSNQPQHFGDGTRLSIL.